What follows is one TCR beta chain and its context. Its antigen is currently unknown. Germline V lookup: CDR1 SGHVS, CDR2 FQNEAQ. The CDR3 is 15 amino acids. With 6 bases removed from V and 3 bases from J, the gap between germline ends came to 12 bases. The table came from immunoSEQ multiplex PCR; TCRdb's copy has only in-frame clones and leaves some out. Seen here are 27,000 or so clones, 83% observed once, and the top ten hold 9% to 15%. The sample comes from a study of OX40 agonist ivuxolimab in advanced cancers. Study summary: Patients received intravenous ivuxolimab every 2 weeks at 0.01 to 10 mg/kg. Broader study findings: Some nonresponders likewise displayed low normalized T-cell clonal expansion. Mean expanded clone counts were higher in CD8+ than CD4+ T cells.

The sequences come from CD4+ or CD8+ T cells sorted from blood, collected in a trial of the OX40 agonist ivuxolimab. The receptor was derived from an adult with an advanced solid tumor such as melanoma, head and neck, liver or kidney cancer. The chain couples TRBV7-8 to TRBJ2-6; tentative D call: TRBD2 (5 bases). CDR3 in DNA: TGTGCCAGCAGGTCTAGGAGCGGTGGGGCCAACGTCCTGACTTTC. Encoded protein: CASRSRSGGANVLTF.